One and the same sample provided the 12 T cell receptor beta chains below, sequenced in a study of regulatory T cells in long-lasting Graves disease. Researchers made TCR beta libraries by using iRepertoire HTBI primers and running Arm-PCR on CDR3 regions. Via MiXCR, TCRdb re-called the multiplex PCR reads, giving one row per CDR3 protein. The sample yields 500,000 to 700,000 distinct CDR3 sequences, roughly 15% seen once. Regarding time point: newly diagnosed GD, antithyroid drugs for less than 3 months. TCR sequences were obtained from RNA taken from PBMCs. This sample was also put to use in a study of T cells in Graves' hyperthyroidism and ophthalmopathy.

The material sequenced was peripheral blood mononuclear cells (PBMCs), taken at new diagnosis, from a patient treated with antithyroid drugs. The receptors were sampled from a woman in her 30s with Graves disease.

In this sample, this clonotype turned up many times. This chain joins TRBV12-3 or TRBV12-4 and TRBJ1-1, with 9 bases fitting TRBD1. This CDR3 is 15 amino acids long. Losses at the gene ends were 1 base for V and 5 bases for J; bases not matched to a gene: 5. Here the CDR3 reads CASSLVGTGPTEAFF. The CDR3 nucleotides read TGTGCCAGCAGTTTAGTAGGGACAGGGCCAACTGAAGCTTTCTTT.

This clonotype was counted a few times. Compared with germline, one end of the junction differs, possibly owing to a read error. The chain has TRBV20-1 and TRBJ1-1; the match to TRBD1 covers 7 bases. The CDR3 runs to 15 residues. Looked up from germline, CDR1 is DFQATT and CDR2 is SNEGSKA (reference sequence). In DNA, the CDR3 is TGCAATGCTAGAGAGGGGGGACAGATGAACACTGAAGCTTTCTTT. Translated, it gives CNAREGGQMNTEAFF.

This clonotype was seen at least ten times. The chain is built from TRBV18 and TRBJ2-5, with D perhaps matching TRBD2 (6 bases). The CDR3 sequence is 14 residues long. Trimming took off 2 bases at V and 5 bases at J, with 12 bases between the two ends. Germline V gives CDR1 KGHSH, CDR2 LQKENI. The CDR3 DNA reads TGTGCCAGCTCACCATCGGAAGCGGGCGAGACCCAGTACTTC. This sequence encodes CASSPSEAGETQYF.

This clonotype came up many times. The CDR3 region has the DNA TGCAGTGCTAGGCGACAGGGTGTTGATCAGCCCCAGCATTTT. It is translated as CSARRQGVDQPQHF. V gene TRBV20-1 combines with J gene TRBJ1-5; 7 bases are shared with TRBD1. Trimming took 3 bases from V and 5 from J; bases not matched to a gene: 7. Per germline, CDR1 DFQATT and CDR2 SNEGSKA (reference sequence). This CDR3 region has 14 residues.

Many counts were recorded for this clonotype. The chain recombines TRBV2 with TRBJ1-5; 8 nucleotides align to TRBD1. This CDR3 spans 17 amino acids. Germline V lookup: CDR1 SNHLY, CDR2 FYNNEI. The V gene end was trimmed by 4 bases and the J gene end by 0 bases; junction bases not matched to a gene: 8. CDR3 nucleotide sequence: TGTGCCAGCAGTGCGAGCAGGGGGCGAAATAGCAATCAGCCCCAGCATTTT. Amino acid sequence: CASSASRGRNSNQPQHF.

This clonotype was recorded at least ten times. The V call is TRBV28, the J call TRBJ2-1; 12 nucleotides align to TRBD2. The CDR3 consists of 16 residues. With 4 bases clipped from V and 9 bases from J, the junction kept 10 bases outside the gene matches. Germline loops: CDR1 MDHEN, CDR2 SYDVKM. In DNA form, the CDR3 reads TGTGCCAGCAGTTCCAGAACCCTAGCGGGAGGGCGTGAGCAGTTCTTC. This codes for CASSSRTLAGGREQFF.

The V call is TRBV25-1, the J call TRBJ1-3; D unresolved. The CDR3 runs to 15 residues. Germline CDR1 is MGHDK and CDR2 is SYGVNS. V shed 3 bases and J shed 4 bases, with 13 bases lying between them. The CDR3 here is CASSDPERVGNTIYF. The DNA for the CDR3 is TGTGCCAGCAGTGACCCGGAGCGCGTCGGAAACACCATATATTTT.

The V and J genes are TRBV29-1 and TRBJ1-2; 8 positions match TRBD1. The germline V gene has CDR1 SQVTM and CDR2 ANQGSEA. V shed 0 bases and J 4 bases; nucleotides not matched to a gene: 1. This CDR3 contains 13 residues. In DNA form, the CDR3 reads TGCAGCGTTGAAGAACAGGGGGGCTATGGCTACACCTTC. Translating gives CSVEEQGGYGYTF.

The chain links TRBV10-3 to TRBJ2-1, with 8 bases lining up with TRBD2. J gave up 2 bases and V 10 bases, and 10 bases lay outside the gene matches. The V gene's germline CDR1 is ENHRY and CDR2 SYGVKD. The CDR3 covers 15 residues. DNA for the CDR3: TGTGCCACCCGGACTAGCTGGAGACCCTACAATGAGCAGTTCTTC. This codes for CATRTSWRPYNEQFF.

This clonotype was found a few times. This chain links TRBV27 with TRBJ1-2; D is unclear. Trimming pared 2 bases from V and 0 bases from J, leaving 10 bases between. Germline loops: CDR1 MNHEY, CDR2 SMNVEV (reference sequence). This CDR3 is built from 15 residues. DNA of the CDR3: TGTGCCAGCAGTTTAAGGGTCACAGCTAACTATGGCTACACCTTC. This codes for CASSLRVTANYGYTF.

This clonotype was recorded at least ten times. V gene TRBV20-1 combines with J gene TRBJ1-4, with D possibly TRBD1 on 5 matching bases. CDR1 and CDR2 from the germline V gene are DFQATT and SNEGSKA (reference sequence). CDR3 length: 14 amino acids. V lost 6 bases and J lost 0, with 11 bases in between. CDR3 protein: CSAPPGTTNEKLFF. The CDR3 region has the DNA TGCAGTGCACCCCCAGGGACAACTAATGAAAAACTGTTTTTT.

This clonotype was detected many times. This chain connects TRBV5-5 to TRBJ1-1; a possible D gene is TRBD1 (5 bases). Germline values: CDR1 SGHKS, CDR2 YYEKEE (reference sequence). V lost 4 bases and J 1 base, leaving 14 bases between the germline ends. CDR3 length: 15 amino acids. The CDR3 loop is CASSDLGRENTEAFF. In DNA, the CDR3 is TGTGCCAGCAGCGACTTGGGGCGAGAGAACACTGAAGCTTTCTTT.